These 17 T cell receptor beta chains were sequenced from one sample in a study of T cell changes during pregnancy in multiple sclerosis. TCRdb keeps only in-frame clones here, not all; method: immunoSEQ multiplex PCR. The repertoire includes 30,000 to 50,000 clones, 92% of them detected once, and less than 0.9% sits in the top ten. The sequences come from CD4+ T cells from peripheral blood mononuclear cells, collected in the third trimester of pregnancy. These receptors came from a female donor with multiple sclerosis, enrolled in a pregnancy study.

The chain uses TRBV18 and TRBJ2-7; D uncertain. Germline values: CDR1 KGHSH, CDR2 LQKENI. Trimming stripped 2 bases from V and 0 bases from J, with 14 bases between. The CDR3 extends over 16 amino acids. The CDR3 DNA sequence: TGTGCCAGCTCACCAGAGAGGATCGCTAGCTCCTACGAGCAGTACTTC. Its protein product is CASSPERIASSYEQYF.

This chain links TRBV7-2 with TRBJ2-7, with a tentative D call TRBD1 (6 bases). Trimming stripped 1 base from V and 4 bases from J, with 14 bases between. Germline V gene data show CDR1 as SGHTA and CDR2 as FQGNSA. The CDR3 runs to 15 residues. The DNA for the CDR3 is TGTGCCAGCAGCTTAGGAAAAGCGAGGGGGTACGAGCAGTACTTC. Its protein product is CASSLGKARGYEQYF.

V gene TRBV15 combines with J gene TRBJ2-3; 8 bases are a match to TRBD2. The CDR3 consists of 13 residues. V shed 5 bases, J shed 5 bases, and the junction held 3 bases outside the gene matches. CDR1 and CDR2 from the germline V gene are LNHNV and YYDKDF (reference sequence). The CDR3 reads CATSSGTRDTQYF. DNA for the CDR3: TGTGCCACCAGCTCCGGGACTAGAGATACGCAGTATTTT.

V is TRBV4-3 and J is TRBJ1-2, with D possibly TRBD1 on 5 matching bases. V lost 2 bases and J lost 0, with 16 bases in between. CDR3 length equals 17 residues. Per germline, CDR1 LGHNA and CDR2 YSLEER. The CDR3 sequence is CASSQQPRATANYGYTF. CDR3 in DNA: TGCGCCAGCAGCCAACAACCCAGGGCAACAGCTAACTATGGCTACACCTTC.

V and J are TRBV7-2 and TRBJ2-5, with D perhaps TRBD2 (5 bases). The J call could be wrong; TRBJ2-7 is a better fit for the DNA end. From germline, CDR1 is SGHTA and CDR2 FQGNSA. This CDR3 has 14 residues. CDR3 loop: CASSLATGNYEQYF. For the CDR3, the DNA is TGTGCCAGCAGCTTAGCCACGGGAAATTACGAGCAGTACTTC.

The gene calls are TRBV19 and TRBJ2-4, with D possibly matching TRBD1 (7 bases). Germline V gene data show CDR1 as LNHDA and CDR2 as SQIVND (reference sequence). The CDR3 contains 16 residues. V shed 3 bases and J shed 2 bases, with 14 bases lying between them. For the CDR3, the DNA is TGTGCCAGTAGTATGTTGGCAGGGGGGACCAAAAACATTCAGTACTTC. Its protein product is CASSMLAGGTKNIQYF.

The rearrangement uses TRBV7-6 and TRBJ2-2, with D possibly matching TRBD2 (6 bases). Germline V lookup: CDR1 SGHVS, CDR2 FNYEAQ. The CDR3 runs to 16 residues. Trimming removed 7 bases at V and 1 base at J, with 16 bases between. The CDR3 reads CASKSEGGLNTGELFF. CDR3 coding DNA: TGTGCCAGCAAATCGGAGGGCGGACTGAACACCGGGGAGCTGTTTTTT.

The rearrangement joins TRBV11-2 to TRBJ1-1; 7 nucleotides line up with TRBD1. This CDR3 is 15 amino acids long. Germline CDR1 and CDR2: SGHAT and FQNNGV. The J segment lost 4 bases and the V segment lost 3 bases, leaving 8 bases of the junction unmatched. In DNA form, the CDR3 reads TGTGCCAGCAGCTTCATGGGACAGACGGCCACTGAAGCTTTCTTT. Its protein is CASSFMGQTATEAFF.

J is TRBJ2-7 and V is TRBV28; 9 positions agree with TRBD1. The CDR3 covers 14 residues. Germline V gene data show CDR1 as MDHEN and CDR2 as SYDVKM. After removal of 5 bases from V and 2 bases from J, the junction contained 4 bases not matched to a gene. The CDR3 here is CASSPGTGPYEQYF. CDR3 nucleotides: TGTGCCAGCAGTCCCGGGACAGGGCCCTACGAGCAGTACTTC.

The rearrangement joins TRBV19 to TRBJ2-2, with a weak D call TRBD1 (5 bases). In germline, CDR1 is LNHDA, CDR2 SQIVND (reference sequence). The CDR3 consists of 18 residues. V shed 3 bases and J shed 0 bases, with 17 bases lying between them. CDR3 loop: CASSIDWGSIPNTGELFF. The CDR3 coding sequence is TGTGCCAGTAGTATTGACTGGGGCAGTATTCCGAACACCGGGGAGCTGTTTTTT.

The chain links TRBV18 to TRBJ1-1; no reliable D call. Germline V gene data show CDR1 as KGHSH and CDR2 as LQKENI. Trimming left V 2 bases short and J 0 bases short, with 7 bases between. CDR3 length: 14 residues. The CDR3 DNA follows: TGTGCCAGCTCACCATTATCTGTGAACACTGAAGCTTTCTTT. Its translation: CASSPLSVNTEAFF.

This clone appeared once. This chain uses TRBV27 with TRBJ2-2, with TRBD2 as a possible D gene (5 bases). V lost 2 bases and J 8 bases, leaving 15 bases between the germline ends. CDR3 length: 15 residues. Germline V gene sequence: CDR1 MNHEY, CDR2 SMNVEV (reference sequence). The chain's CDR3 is CASSLTLTRAGELFF. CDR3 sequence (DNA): TGTGCCAGCAGTTTAACCCTAACGAGGGCAGGGGAGCTGTTTTTT.

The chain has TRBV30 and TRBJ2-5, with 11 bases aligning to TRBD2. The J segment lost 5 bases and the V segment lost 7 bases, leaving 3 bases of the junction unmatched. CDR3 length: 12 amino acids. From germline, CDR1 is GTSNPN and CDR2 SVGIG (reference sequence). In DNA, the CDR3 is TGTGCCTCCTCTAGCGGGGGGGAGACCCAGTACTTC. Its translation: CASSSGGETQYF. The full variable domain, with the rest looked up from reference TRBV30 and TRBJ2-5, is SQTIHQWPATLVQPVGSPLSLECTVEGTSNPNLYWYRQAAGRGLQLLFYSVGIGQISSEVPQNLSASRPQDRQFILSSKKLLLSDSGFYLCASSSGGETQYFGPGTRLLVL.

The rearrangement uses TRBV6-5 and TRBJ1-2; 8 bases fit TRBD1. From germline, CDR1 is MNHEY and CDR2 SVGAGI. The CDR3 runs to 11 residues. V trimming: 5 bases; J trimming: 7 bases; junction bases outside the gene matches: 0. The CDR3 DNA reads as TGTGCCAGCAGTCAGGGGGCTGGCTACACCTTC. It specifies CASSQGAGYTF.

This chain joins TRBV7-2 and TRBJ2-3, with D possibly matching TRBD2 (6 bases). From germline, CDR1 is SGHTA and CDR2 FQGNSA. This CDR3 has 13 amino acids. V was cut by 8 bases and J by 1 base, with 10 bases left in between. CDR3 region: CASGRQRTDTQYF. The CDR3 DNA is TGTGCCAGCGGGAGGCAGCGCACAGATACGCAGTATTTT.

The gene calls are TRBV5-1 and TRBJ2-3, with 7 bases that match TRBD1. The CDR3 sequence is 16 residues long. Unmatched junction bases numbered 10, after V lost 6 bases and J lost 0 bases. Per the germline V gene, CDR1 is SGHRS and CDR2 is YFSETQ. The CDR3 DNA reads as TGCGCCAGCAACCAAGGGCAGGGGGTTAGCACAGATACGCAGTATTTT. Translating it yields CASNQGQGVSTDTQYF.

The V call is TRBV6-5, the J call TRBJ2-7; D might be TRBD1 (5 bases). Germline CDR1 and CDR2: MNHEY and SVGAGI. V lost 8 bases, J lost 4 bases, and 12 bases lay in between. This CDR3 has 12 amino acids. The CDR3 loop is CASHGRVYEQYF. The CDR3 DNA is TGTGCCAGCCACGGCAGGGTTTACGAGCAGTACTTC.